One T cell receptor (beta chain) is described in this entry. Its antigen is unknown. Looked up from germline, CDR1 is MNHEY and CDR2 is SMNVEV (reference sequence). V gave up 2 bases and J gave up 5 bases, with 12 bases separating them. CDR3 length: 14 residues. The data were obtained in a study of CD8+ T cells in alopecia areata. Study-wide points: Scalp data also include sequences from resident alphabeta T cells of normal skin.

The study team obtained lesional scalp punch biopsies and peripheral blood from alopecia areata patients. The sorting of PBMCs gave CD4+ and CD8+ T cells. Extracted RNA was reverse transcribed into cDNA, the sequencing template. The assay was immunoSEQ multiplex PCR, and TCRdb's table has in-frame clones only and misses some. Of approximately 82,000 clones listed, just over 50% are singletons. The chain employs TRBV27 and TRBJ2-5; the D call may be TRBD1 or TRBD2 (7 bases each). The TCR was taken from a human donor with alopecia areata. The sequencing input was NKG2D-high CD8+ T cells sorted from blood. As DNA, the CDR3 is TGTGCCAGCAGTTTAGACAGGGAGGGGGAGACCCAGTACTTC. Protein: CASSLDREGETQYF.